This T cell receptor beta chain originates from a study of glioma-infiltrating T cells. Using RNA template, CDR3s of TCR alpha and beta were amplified with iRepertoire arm-PCR. TCRdb re-analysed the multiplex PCR reads in MiXCR, keeping a single row per CDR3 protein. This table has a few thousand distinct CDR3 sequences, more than 25% appearing once. Per the germline V gene, CDR1 is SGHKS and CDR2 is YYEKEE (reference sequence). CDR3 length equals 15 residues. Trimming removed 0 bases at V and 2 bases at J, with 9 bases between. The receptor was isolated from a human donor with low-grade glioma or glioblastoma, undergoing nonglioma brain surgery, or in good health (not recorded which). The genes are TRBV5-5 and TRBJ2-1, with D possibly TRBD2 on 7 matching bases. The specimen was glioma tissue, nonneoplastic brain tissue, or PBMCs (not recorded which). The CDR3 here is CASSLGGGPYNEQFF. CDR3 bases: TGTGCCAGCAGCTTGGGGGGGGGCCCCTACAATGAGCAGTTCTTC. Complete variable domain (other parts from reference TRBV5-5 and TRBJ2-1): DAGVTQSPTHLIKTRGQQVTLRCSPISGHKSVSWYQQVLGQGPQFIFQYYEKEERGRGNFPDRFSARQFPNYSSELNVNALLLGDSALYLCASSLGGGPYNEQFFGPGTRLTVL.